This T cell receptor beta chain was found in a study of response to subunit inactivated influenza vaccine. This clonotype was observed a few times. A single record per CDR3 protein comes from TCRdb applying MiXCR to the RT-PCR reads. The table includes hundreds of thousands of distinct CDR3 sequences, around 11% detected once. The V gene lost 1 base and the J gene lost 4 bases, with 13 bases spanning the gap. Germline-derived CDR1 and CDR2 are SGHAT and FQNNGV. The CDR3 extends over 15 amino acids. The sample was also reused in another study, on T cells expressing NK-cell markers. This second study notes: The cDNA for TCR beta came from 5'RACE template switching with UMIs. NKG2C+ dominant clonotypes from 5 to 7 donors made up about 1.0-7.5% of CD8+ T cells.

The genes are TRBV11-2 and TRBJ1-1; a weak D match, TRBD1 (5 bases). The source material was PBMCs from blood, sampled on the day of vaccination. This sequence originates from a man in his forties or fifties who received an inactivated influenza vaccine. The CDR3 protein is CASSLGFDGGTEAFF. The CDR3 DNA sequence: TGTGCCAGCAGCTTAGGGTTCGACGGGGGCACTGAAGCTTTCTTT. The full variable domain, with the rest looked up from reference TRBV11-2 and TRBJ1-1, is EAGVAQSPRYKIIEKRQSVAFWCNPISGHATLYWYQQILGQGPKLLIQFQNNGVVDDSQLPKDRFSAERLKGVDSTLKIQPAKLEDSAVYLCASSLGFDGGTEAFFGQGTRLTVV.